This entry lists 14 T cell receptor beta chains sequenced from one sample in a study of blood T cell repertoires in COVID-19. Data came from immunoSEQ multiplex PCR; TCRdb stores just in-frame clones and leaves some out. The data show 250,000 to 400,000 clones, over 75% seen once. Input material: PBMCs or T cells enriched from blood (not recorded which). The receptors derive from a woman aged 25 to 45 who had recovered from COVID-19.

The rearrangement uses TRBV4-1 and TRBJ1-3, with 12 nucleotides matching TRBD1. The V segment lost 4 bases and the J segment 4 bases; nucleotides outside the gene matches: 11. Germline loops: CDR1 MGHRA, CDR2 YSYEKL. The CDR3 contains 18 residues. The CDR3, as DNA: TGCGCCAGCAGCCGCTTGGGGACAGGGGGCCGTTACGGAAACACCATATATTTT. Its protein product is CASSRLGTGGRYGNTIYF.

The chain employs TRBV5-5 and TRBJ2-1; D remains ambiguous. With 1 base removed from V and 5 bases from J, the gap between germline ends came to 16 bases. The CDR3 spans 16 residues. Germline V gene sequence: CDR1 SGHKS, CDR2 YYEKEE (reference sequence). CDR3 DNA sequence: TGTGCCAGCAGCTTGTTCCCGTTCGCGATTAACAATGAGCAGTTCTTC. Translating gives CASSLFPFAINNEQFF.

This chain connects TRBV6-2 or TRBV6-3 to TRBJ2-1; D uncertain. Germline CDR1 MNHEY, CDR2 SVGEGT. Trimming took off 6 bases at V and 5 bases at J, with 8 bases between the two ends. The CDR3 runs to 12 residues. CDR3 nucleotides: TGTGCCAGCAGCCTCAGAAACAATGAGCAGTTCTTC. Amino acids: CASSLRNNEQFF.

This chain connects TRBV6-2 or TRBV6-3 to TRBJ1-1; D is perhaps TRBD1 (5 bases). Per the germline V gene, CDR1 is MNHEY and CDR2 is SVGEGT. Trimming left V 0 bases short and J 3 bases short, with 8 bases between. The CDR3 sequence is 14 residues long. The CDR3 DNA reads TGTGCCAGCAGTTACTCTACAGGTTACACTGAAGCTTTCTTT. Its protein product is CASSYSTGYTEAFF.

The chain is built from TRBV28 and TRBJ2-4, with D unclear. V dropped 3 bases and J dropped 0 bases, with 6 bases sitting between them. CDR3 length equals 14 residues. The germline V gene has CDR1 MDHEN and CDR2 SYDVKM. The CDR3 is CASSFGPAKNIQYF. CDR3 nucleotide sequence: TGTGCCAGCAGTTTCGGTCCAGCCAAAAACATTCAGTACTTC.

There are a few counts of this clone. This chain links TRBV6-4 with TRBJ1-6, with D unresolved. This CDR3 region has 11 residues. Trimming stripped 8 bases from V and 14 bases from J, with 13 bases between. Germline loops: CDR1 MRHNA, CDR2 SNTAGT. The chain's CDR3 is CASLAPQSLHF. In DNA, the CDR3 is TGTGCCAGCCTGGCTCCTCAATCCCTCCACTTT.

V is TRBV9 and J is TRBJ1-4, with a possible D match to TRBD1 (6 bases). Per the germline V gene, CDR1 is SGDLS and CDR2 is YYNGEE. This CDR3 has 14 amino acids. V was trimmed by 4 bases and J by 8 bases, leaving 15 bases between them. The CDR3 protein is CASSPPGDDEKLFF. The CDR3 DNA follows: TGTGCCAGCAGCCCTCCAGGGGACGACGAAAAACTGTTTTTT.

The chain has TRBV5-1 and TRBJ1-1; tentatively, D is TRBD1 (6 bases). The CDR3 is made up of 15 amino acids. V was cut by 4 bases and J by 0 bases, with 13 bases left in between. In germline, CDR1 is SGHRS, CDR2 YFSETQ. DNA of the CDR3: TGCGCCAGCAGCACCCAACAGGGCATGAACACTGAAGCTTTCTTT. This codes for CASSTQQGMNTEAFF.

The V call is TRBV6-1, the J call TRBJ2-7, with D perhaps TRBD1 (6 bases). The V gene lost 2 bases and the J gene lost 6 bases, with 11 bases spanning the gap. The CDR3 totals 13 residues. Germline lookup yields CDR1 MNHNS and CDR2 SASEGT. The CDR3 DNA sequence: TGTGCCAGCAGTGAACAGGGGCGCTTCGAGCAGTACTTC. Its translation is CASSEQGRFEQYF.

The V call is TRBV28, the J call TRBJ2-7; D gene uncertain. The CDR3 extends over 14 amino acids. V lost 7 bases and J 2 bases, leaving 15 bases between the germline ends. CDR1 and CDR2 (germline): MDHEN, SYDVKM. In nucleotides, the CDR3 is TGTGCCAGCACCCTAAGCCCCATCACCTACGAGCAGTACTTC. Protein product: CASTLSPITYEQYF.

The chain combines TRBV19 with TRBJ1-1, with 7 bases identical to TRBD1. This CDR3 has 15 residues. Germline loops: CDR1 LNHDA, CDR2 SQIVND (reference sequence). J was trimmed by 1 base and V by 1 base; bases with no gene match: 3. CDR3 nucleotide sequence: TGTGCCAGTAGTATAGCGGGGACAGAGAACACTGAAGCTTTCTTT. It yields the protein CASSIAGTENTEAFF. The whole variable domain, remainder taken from reference TRBV19 and TRBJ1-1, is DGGITQSPKYLFRKEGQNVTLSCEQNLNHDAMYWYRQDPGQGLRLIYYSQIVNDFQKGDIAEGYSVSREKKESFPLTVTSAQKNPTAFYLCASSIAGTENTEAFFGQGTRLTVV.

The genes are TRBV29-1 and TRBJ2-1; the D gene is possibly TRBD1 (7 bases). Germline-derived CDR1 and CDR2 are SQVTM and ANQGSEA. This CDR3 contains 13 residues. The germline V and J ends were trimmed by 3 bases and 8 bases, with 14 bases remaining between them. CDR3 coding DNA: TGCAGCGTTGACAGGGGGACTCTGGATGAGCAGTTCTTC. Translating it yields CSVDRGTLDEQFF.

The chain carries TRBV4-3 and TRBJ2-7, with 8 bases aligning to TRBD2. CDR1 is LGHNA and CDR2 is YSLEER in the germline V gene. Trimming cost V 1 base and J 6 bases; bases outside gene matches: 2. The CDR3 extends over 13 amino acids. CDR3: CASSQGLASEQYF. The CDR3 coding sequence is TGCGCCAGCAGCCAAGGACTAGCGTCCGAGCAGTACTTC.

This chain uses TRBV2 with TRBJ1-5; possible D gene TRBD1, 5 bases. This CDR3 is 13 amino acids long. In germline, CDR1 is SNHLY, CDR2 FYNNEI. Trimming left V 0 bases short and J 9 bases short, with 9 bases between. CDR3 sequence: CASSEAQVMPQHF. The DNA of the CDR3 is TGTGCCAGCAGTGAAGCACAGGTCATGCCCCAGCATTTT.